This entry is about one TCR beta chain. Its cognate antigen is unknown. The data were taken from a study of graft-versus-host responses after intestinal transplantation. Study as a whole: Recipients obtained multivisceral, liver-intestinal, or isolated intestinal transplants.

The V end was cut by 2 bases, the J end by 6 bases, with 12 bases between. Germline CDR1 is MDHEN and CDR2 is SYDVKM. The CDR3 is made up of 14 amino acids. The table came from immunoSEQ multiplex PCR; TCRdb's copy has only in-frame clones and leaves some out. This sample carries 130,000 to 150,000 clones, 80% to 95% of them seen once, and the ten largest clones take around 0.19%. Study findings and constraints: Peak circulating GvH clone levels tracked with early post-transplant HvG declines. Within the allografts of patients who had graft-donor T cell macrochimerism, graft-versus-host to host-versus-graft clonal ratios were high. The recipient marrow held GvH clones, and some of them showed up first in ileum or blood.

The origin of this receptor is a human donor who received an intestinal transplant. This sequence joins TRBV28 and TRBJ2-3; D is ambiguous. This specimen was unstimulated CD4+ T cells sorted from spleen or lymph node cells, taken before intestinal transplant. CDR3 residues: CASSLELVGDTQYF. CDR3 bases: TGTGCCAGCAGTTTAGAGCTGGTGGGGGATACGCAGTATTTT.